These 9 T cell receptor beta chains were all obtained from the same sample, sequenced in a study of blood T cells in healthy people across ages. A second PCR, run for about 7 to 11 cycles, used a sample-barcoded 5' primer plus a J-beta primer mix. One entry per CDR3 protein results from TCRdb running MiXCR on the 5' RACE reads. Among 1.5 million to 2 million distinct CDR3 sequences listed, roughly 30% were seen once. The sample taken for sequencing was blood. The source is a woman in her twenties or thirties in good health.

This clonotype was detected ten times or more. This chain links TRBV5-1 with TRBJ1-2; D remains unclear. The CDR3 has 13 residues. The V end was cut by 4 bases, the J end by 3 bases, with 10 bases between. CDR1 and CDR2 from the germline V gene are SGHRS and YFSETQ. The CDR3 here is CASSQDGDYGYTF. The CDR3, as DNA: TGCGCCAGCAGCCAGGATGGGGACTATGGCTACACCTTC.

V gene TRBV5-1 combines with J gene TRBJ2-5; D gene ambiguous. The CDR3 extends over 14 amino acids. Germline assignment: CDR1 SGHRS and CDR2 YFSETQ. V lost 0 bases and J 11 bases, leaving 17 bases between the germline ends. As DNA, the CDR3 is TGCGCCAGCAGCTTGGGCCCGGCAGCCAATGAGCAGTACTTC. It is translated as CASSLGPAANEQYF.

This clonotype was picked up a small number of times. The rearrangement uses TRBV12-3 or TRBV12-4 and TRBJ2-7, with TRBD1 identical over 10 bases. The CDR3 extends over 15 amino acids. The J segment lost 2 bases and the V segment lost 7 bases, leaving 8 bases of the junction unmatched. The CDR3 region has the DNA TGTGCCAGCACTTCAACCGGGACAGGGGCCTACGAGCAGTACTTC. It yields the protein CASTSTGTGAYEQYF.

The sample holds a few counts of this clonotype. The V and J genes are TRBV20-1 and TRBJ1-2, with 11 positions matching TRBD1. Germline V gives CDR1 DFQATT, CDR2 SNEGSKA (reference sequence). The V and J ends lost 4 bases and 7 bases, in that order; junction bases with no gene match: 8. CDR3 length: 14 amino acids. CDR3 amino acids: CSATRTGGASGYTF. Here the CDR3 DNA reads TGCAGTGCTACCAGGACAGGGGGCGCGAGTGGCTACACCTTC.

This clonotype was seen only a few times. This chain joins TRBV5-1 and TRBJ2-5; the match to TRBD2 covers 7 bases. This CDR3 has 15 residues. CDR1 is SGHRS and CDR2 is YFSETQ in the germline V gene. V shed 4 bases and J 5 bases; nucleotides not matched to a gene: 11. CDR3 residues: CASSIAGLELETQYF. CDR3 sequence (DNA): TGCGCCAGCAGCATCGCCGGACTAGAGTTGGAGACCCAGTACTTC.

This clonotype has more than one count but fewer than ten. The chain employs TRBV7-8 and TRBJ2-1; 8 nucleotides line up with TRBD1. CDR1 and CDR2 from the germline V gene are SGHVS and FQNEAQ. V lost 4 bases to trimming and J lost 8 bases; unmatched junction nucleotides: 7. There are 14 residues in the CDR3. CDR3 region: CASSSGQGYDEQFF. CDR3 nucleotide sequence: TGTGCCAGCAGCTCCGGACAGGGTTACGATGAGCAGTTCTTC.

The sample holds a few counts of this clonotype. V gene TRBV28 combines with J gene TRBJ2-1; 8 bases align to TRBD2. This CDR3 spans 16 amino acids. Germline V gene lookup returns CDR1 MDHEN and CDR2 SYDVKM. V shed 7 bases, J shed 5 bases, and the junction held 13 bases outside the gene matches. CDR3 coding DNA: TGTGCCAGCATTCGTGGGGGACTAGTGGGACACAATGAGCAGTTCTTC. It specifies CASIRGGLVGHNEQFF.

This chain uses TRBV5-1 with TRBJ1-1; D gene unclear. This CDR3 comprises 13 residues. Germline V lookup: CDR1 SGHRS, CDR2 YFSETQ. The ends were cut back, 3 bases at V and 1 base at J, with 7 bases in the middle. The CDR3 DNA is TGCGCCAGCAGCTCCCAACCGAACACTGAAGCTTTCTTT. It is translated as CASSSQPNTEAFF.

In its sample, this clonotype was seen a few times. This sequence joins TRBV5-1 and TRBJ1-5; D is possibly TRBD1 (6 bases). The CDR3 runs to 16 residues. Germline CDR1 and CDR2: SGHRS and YFSETQ. The V gene lost 4 bases and the J gene lost 1 base, with 15 bases spanning the gap. The DNA of the CDR3 is TGCGCCAGCAGCCCGAGGGGGGGTTTGAGCAATCAGCCCCAGCATTTT. Translation gives CASSPRGGLSNQPQHF.